The T cell receptor (beta chain) described here comes from a study of T cells after yellow fever vaccination. Study in general: Some fractions had low cell numbers, and these were prepared with SMART-Seq v4 Ultra Low Input.

TCRdb re-called the 5' RACE reads with MiXCR, one entry per CDR3 protein. This sample yields more than 50,000 distinct CDR3 sequences, of which approximately 6.1% are seen a single time; around a third belongs to the top ten. This clonotype was seen many times. This CDR3 is built from 15 residues. Germline CDR1 reads SEHNR; CDR2 reads FQNEAQ (reference sequence). Trimming pared 2 bases from V and 2 bases from J, leaving 13 bases between. This chain links TRBV7-9 with TRBJ2-7; D is unclear. The sequence was collected from a man aged 18 to 29 who received the YFV17D yellow fever vaccine. The sequences come from PBMCs, either bulk or a sorted T-cell subset (CD4+, CD8+, memory, or dextramer-sorted; not recorded which), collected on the day of the yellow fever booster vaccination. The CDR3 protein is CASSLPQGPTYEQYF. The DNA of the CDR3 is TGTGCCAGCAGCTTACCCCAAGGACCGACCTACGAGCAGTACTTC.